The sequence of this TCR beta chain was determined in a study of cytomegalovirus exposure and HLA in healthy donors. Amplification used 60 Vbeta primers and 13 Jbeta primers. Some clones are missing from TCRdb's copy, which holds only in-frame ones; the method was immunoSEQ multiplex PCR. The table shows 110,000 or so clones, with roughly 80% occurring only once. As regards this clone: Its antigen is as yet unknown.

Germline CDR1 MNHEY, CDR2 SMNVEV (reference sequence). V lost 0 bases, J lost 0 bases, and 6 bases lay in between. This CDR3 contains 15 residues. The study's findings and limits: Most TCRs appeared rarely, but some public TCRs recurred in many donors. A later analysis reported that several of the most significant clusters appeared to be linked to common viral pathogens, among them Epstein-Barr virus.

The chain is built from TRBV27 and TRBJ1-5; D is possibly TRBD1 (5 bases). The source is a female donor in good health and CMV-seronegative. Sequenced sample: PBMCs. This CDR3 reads CASSLSGGSNQPQHF. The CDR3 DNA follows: TGTGCCAGCAGTTTATCGGGGGGTAGCAATCAGCCCCAGCATTTT.